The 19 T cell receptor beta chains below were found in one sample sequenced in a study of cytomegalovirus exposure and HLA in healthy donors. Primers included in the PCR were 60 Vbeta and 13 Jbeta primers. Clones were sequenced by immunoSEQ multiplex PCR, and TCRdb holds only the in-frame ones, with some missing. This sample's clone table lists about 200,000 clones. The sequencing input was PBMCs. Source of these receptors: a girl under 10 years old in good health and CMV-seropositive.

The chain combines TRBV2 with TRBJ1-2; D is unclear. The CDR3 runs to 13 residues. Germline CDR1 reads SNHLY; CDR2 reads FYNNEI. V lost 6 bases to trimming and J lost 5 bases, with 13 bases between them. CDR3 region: CASSTIPEYGYTF. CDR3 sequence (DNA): TGTGCCAGCAGCACTATTCCGGAATATGGCTACACCTTC.

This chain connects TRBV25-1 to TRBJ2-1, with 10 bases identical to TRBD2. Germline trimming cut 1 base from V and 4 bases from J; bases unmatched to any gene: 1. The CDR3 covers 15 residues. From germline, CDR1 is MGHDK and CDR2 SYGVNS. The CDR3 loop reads CASSESLAGYNEQFF. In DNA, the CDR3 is TGTGCCAGCAGTGAATCACTAGCGGGATACAATGAGCAGTTCTTC. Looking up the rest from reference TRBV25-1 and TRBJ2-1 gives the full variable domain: EADIYQTPRYLVIGTGKKITLECSQTMGHDKMYWYQQDPGMELHLIHYSYGVNSTEKGDLSSESTVSRIRTEHFPLTLESARPSHTSQYLCASSESLAGYNEQFFGPGTRLTVL.

CDR3 coding DNA: TGTGCCAGCAAACCGGGACAGGGTCAGGAGACCCAGTACTTC. It specifies CASKPGQGQETQYF. V usage is TRBV2 and J usage is TRBJ2-5, with 9 bases that match TRBD1. Germline CDR1 and CDR2: SNHLY and FYNNEI. The CDR3 is made up of 14 amino acids. V was pared by 7 bases and J by 5 bases, with 8 bases of the junction left unmatched.

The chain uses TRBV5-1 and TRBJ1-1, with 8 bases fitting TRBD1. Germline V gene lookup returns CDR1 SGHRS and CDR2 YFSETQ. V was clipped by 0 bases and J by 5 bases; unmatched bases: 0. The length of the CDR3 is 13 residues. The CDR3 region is CASSLGTGTEAFF. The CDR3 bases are TGCGCCAGCAGCTTGGGGACAGGGACTGAAGCTTTCTTT. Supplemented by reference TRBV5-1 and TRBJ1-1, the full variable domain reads KAGVTQTPRYLIKTRGQQVTLSCSPISGHRSVSWYQQTPGQGLQFLFEYFSETQRNKGNFPGRFSGRQFSNSRSEMNVSTLELGDSALYLCASSLGTGTEAFFGQGTRLTVV.

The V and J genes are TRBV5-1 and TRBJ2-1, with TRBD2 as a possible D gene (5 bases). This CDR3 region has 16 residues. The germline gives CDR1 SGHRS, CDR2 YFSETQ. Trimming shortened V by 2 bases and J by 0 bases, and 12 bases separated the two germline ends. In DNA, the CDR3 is TGCGCCAGCAGCTTTTTTTCGAGCGGCTCCTACAATGAGCAGTTCTTC. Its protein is CASSFFSSGSYNEQFF.

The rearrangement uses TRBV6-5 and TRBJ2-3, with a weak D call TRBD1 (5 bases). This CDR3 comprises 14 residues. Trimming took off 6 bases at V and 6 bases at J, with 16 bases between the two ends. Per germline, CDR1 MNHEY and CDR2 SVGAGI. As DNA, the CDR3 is TGTGCCAGCAGGAAGACGGGCAGGGTGGATACGCAGTATTTT. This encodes CASRKTGRVDTQYF.

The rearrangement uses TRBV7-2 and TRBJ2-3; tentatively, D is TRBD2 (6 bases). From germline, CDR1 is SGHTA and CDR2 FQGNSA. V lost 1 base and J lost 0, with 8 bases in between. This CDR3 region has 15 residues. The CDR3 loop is CASSLESGSTDTQYF. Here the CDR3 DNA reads TGTGCCAGCAGCTTAGAAAGCGGGAGCACAGATACGCAGTATTTT.

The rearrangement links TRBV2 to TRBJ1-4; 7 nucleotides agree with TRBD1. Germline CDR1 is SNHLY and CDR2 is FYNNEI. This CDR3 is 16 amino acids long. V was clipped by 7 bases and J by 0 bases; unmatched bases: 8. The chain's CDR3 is CASTIGQAATNEKLFF. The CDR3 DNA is TGTGCCAGCACTATTGGACAGGCCGCAACTAATGAAAAACTGTTTTTT.

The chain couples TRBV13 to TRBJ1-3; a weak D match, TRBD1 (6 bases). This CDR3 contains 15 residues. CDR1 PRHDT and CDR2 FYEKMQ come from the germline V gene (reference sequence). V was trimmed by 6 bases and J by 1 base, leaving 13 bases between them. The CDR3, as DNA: TGTGCCAGCAGTGATACACAGGGATCTGGAAACACCATATATTTT. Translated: CASSDTQGSGNTIYF.

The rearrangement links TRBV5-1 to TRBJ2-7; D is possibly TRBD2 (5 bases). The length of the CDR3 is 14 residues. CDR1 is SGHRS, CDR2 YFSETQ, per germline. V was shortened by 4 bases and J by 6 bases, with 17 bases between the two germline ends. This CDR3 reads CASSHPEGAAEQYF. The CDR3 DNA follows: TGCGCCAGCAGCCACCCAGAGGGTGCGGCCGAGCAGTACTTC. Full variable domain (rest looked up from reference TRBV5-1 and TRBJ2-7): KAGVTQTPRYLIKTRGQQVTLSCSPISGHRSVSWYQQTPGQGLQFLFEYFSETQRNKGNFPGRFSGRQFSNSRSEMNVSTLELGDSALYLCASSHPEGAAEQYFGPGTRLTVT.

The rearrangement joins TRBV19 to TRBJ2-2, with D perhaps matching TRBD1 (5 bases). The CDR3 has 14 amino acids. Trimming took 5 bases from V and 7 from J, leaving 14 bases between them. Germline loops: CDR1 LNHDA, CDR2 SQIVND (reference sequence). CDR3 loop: CASSHRLRDGELFF. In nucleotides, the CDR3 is TGTGCCAGTAGTCACCGACTCAGGGACGGGGAGCTGTTTTTT.

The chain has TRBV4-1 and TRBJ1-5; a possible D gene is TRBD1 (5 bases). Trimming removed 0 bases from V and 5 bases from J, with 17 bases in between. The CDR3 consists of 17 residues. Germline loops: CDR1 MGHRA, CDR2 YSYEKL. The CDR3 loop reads CASSQDRGSGDYQPQHF. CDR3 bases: TGCGCCAGCAGCCAAGATCGGGGGAGCGGGGACTATCAGCCCCAGCATTTT.

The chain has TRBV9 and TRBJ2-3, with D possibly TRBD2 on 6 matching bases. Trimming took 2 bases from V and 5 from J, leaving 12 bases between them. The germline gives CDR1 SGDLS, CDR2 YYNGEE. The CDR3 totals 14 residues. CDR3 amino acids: CASSVRLGLDTQYF. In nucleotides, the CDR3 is TGTGCCAGCAGCGTGAGACTAGGACTAGATACGCAGTATTTT.

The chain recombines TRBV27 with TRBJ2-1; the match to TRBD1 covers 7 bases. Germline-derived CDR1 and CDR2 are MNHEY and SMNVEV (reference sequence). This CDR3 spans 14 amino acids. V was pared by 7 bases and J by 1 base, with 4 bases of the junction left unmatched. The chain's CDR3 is CASIRQGSYNEQFF. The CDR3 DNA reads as TGTGCCAGCATACGACAGGGATCCTACAATGAGCAGTTCTTC.

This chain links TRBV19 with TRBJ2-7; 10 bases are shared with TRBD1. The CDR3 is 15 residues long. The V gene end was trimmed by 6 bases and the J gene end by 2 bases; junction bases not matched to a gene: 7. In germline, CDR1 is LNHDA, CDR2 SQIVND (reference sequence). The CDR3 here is CASSRDRGLTYEQYF. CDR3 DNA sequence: TGTGCCAGTAGCCGGGACAGGGGTCTTACCTACGAGCAGTACTTC.

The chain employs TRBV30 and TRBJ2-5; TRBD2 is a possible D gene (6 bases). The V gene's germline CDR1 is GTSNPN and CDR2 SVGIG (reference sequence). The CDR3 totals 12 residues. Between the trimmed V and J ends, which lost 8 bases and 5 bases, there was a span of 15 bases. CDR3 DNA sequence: TGTGCCGGGGGTCTTGGGGGGGAGACCCAGTACTTC. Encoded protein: CAGGLGGETQYF.

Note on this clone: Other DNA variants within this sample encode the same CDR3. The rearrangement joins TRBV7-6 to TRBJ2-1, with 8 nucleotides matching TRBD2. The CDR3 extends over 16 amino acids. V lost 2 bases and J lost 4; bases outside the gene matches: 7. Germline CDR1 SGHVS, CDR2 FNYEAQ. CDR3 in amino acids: CASSLRPGGVYNEQFF. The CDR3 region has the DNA TGTGCCAGCAGCTTAAGGCCGGGAGGGGTATACAATGAGCAGTTCTTC.

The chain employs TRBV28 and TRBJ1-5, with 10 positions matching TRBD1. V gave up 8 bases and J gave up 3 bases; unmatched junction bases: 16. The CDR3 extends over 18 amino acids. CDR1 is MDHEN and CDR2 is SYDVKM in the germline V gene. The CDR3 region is CASAGDRGRGRANQPQHF. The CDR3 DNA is TGTGCCAGCGCCGGGGACAGGGGAAGAGGCCGGGCCAATCAGCCCCAGCATTTT.

The CDR3 coding sequence is TGCGCCAGCAGCGTCAGGGACAGGGGCTCCTACGAGCAGTACTTC. This gives the protein CASSVRDRGSYEQYF. This chain joins TRBV4-1 and TRBJ2-7; 10 nucleotides match TRBD1. CDR3 length: 15 amino acids. The germline gives CDR1 MGHRA, CDR2 YSYEKL. The ends lost 5 bases at V and 0 bases at J; junction bases unmatched: 4.